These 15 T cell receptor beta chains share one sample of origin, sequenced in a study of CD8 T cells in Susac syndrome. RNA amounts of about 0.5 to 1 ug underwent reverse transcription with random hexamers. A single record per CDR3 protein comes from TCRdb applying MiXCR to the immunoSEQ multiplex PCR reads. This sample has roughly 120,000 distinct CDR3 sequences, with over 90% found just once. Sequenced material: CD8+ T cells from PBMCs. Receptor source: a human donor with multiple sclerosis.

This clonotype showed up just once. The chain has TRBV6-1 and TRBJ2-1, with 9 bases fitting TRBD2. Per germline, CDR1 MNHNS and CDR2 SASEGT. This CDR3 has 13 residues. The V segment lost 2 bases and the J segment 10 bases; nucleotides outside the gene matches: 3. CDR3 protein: CASSELLAGEQFF. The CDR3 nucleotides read TGTGCCAGCAGTGAACTGCTAGCGGGAGAGCAGTTCTTC.

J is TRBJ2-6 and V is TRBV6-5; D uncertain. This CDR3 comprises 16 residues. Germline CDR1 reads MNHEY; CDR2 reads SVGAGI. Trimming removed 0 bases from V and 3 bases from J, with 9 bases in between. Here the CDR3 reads CASSYSTGIGANVLTF. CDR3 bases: TGTGCCAGCAGTTACTCGACTGGGATTGGGGCCAACGTCCTGACTTTC.

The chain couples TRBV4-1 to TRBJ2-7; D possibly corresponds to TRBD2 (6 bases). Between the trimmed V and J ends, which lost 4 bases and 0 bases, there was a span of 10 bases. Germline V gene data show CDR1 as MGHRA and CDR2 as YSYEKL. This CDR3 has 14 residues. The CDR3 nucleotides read TGCGCCAGCAGCCCGCGGGACGGCTCCTACGAGCAGTACGTC. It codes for CASSPRDGSYEQYV.

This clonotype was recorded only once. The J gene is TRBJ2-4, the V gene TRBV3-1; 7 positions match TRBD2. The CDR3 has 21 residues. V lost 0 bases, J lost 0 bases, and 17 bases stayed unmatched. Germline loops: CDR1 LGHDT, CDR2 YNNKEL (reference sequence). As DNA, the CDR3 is TGTGCCAGCAGCCAAGATCGGAGCGGGATCGAGGTGGGCCTAGCCAAAAACATTCAGTACTTC. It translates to CASSQDRSGIEVGLAKNIQYF.

The CDR3 region has the DNA TGCGCCAGCAGCTTGGGACTAGCGGGAGAGGAGACCCAGTACTTC. Protein sequence: CASSLGLAGEETQYF. The V gene is TRBV5-1, the J gene TRBJ2-5; 12 bases map to TRBD2. This CDR3 spans 15 amino acids. Germline CDR1 SGHRS, CDR2 YFSETQ. Unmatched junction bases numbered 2, after V lost 0 bases and J lost 5 bases.

The CDR3 reads CAGSRGVRETQYF. As DNA, the CDR3 is TGTGCCGGATCGAGGGGGGTGAGGGAGACCCAGTACTTC. The rearrangement links TRBV28 to TRBJ2-5; either TRBD1 or TRBD2 may supply D (6 bases each). Germline V gene data show CDR1 as MDHEN and CDR2 as SYDVKM. The CDR3 runs 13 residues. The V end was cut by 11 bases, the J end by 5 bases, with 18 bases between.

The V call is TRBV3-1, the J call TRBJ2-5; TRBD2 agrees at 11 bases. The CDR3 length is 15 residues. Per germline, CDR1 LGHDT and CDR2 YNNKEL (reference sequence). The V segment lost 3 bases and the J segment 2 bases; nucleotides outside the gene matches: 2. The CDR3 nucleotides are TGTGCCAGCAGCCAGGGACTAGCGGCGCAAGAGACCCAGTACTTC. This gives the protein CASSQGLAAQETQYF.

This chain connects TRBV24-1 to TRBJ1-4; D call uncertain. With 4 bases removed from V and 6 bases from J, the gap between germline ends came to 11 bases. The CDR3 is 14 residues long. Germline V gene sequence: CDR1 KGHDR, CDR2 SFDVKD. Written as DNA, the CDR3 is TGTGCCACCAGTGAGGCAGGACCTTATGAAAAACTGTTTTTT. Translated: CATSEAGPYEKLFF.

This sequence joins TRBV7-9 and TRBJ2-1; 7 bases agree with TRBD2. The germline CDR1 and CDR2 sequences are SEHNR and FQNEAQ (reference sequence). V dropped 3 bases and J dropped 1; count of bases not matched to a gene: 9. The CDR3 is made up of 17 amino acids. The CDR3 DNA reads TGTGCCAGCAGCTTGGATGTGCGCGGGAGATCCTACAATGAGCAGTTCTTC. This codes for CASSLDVRGRSYNEQFF.

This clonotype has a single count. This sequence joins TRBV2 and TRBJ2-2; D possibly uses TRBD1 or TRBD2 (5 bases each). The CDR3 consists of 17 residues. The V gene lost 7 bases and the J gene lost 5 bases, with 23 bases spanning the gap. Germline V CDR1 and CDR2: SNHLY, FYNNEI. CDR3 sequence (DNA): TGTGCCAGCAAACCCAGCTCGGGGCAGGTTTCAACCGGGGAGCTGTTTTTT. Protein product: CASKPSSGQVSTGELFF.

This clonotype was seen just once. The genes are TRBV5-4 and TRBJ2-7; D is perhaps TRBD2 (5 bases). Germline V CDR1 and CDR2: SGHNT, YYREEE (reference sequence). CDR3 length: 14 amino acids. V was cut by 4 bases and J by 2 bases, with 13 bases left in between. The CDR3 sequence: CASSPDWKPYEQYF. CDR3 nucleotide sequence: TGTGCCAGCAGCCCGGACTGGAAACCCTACGAGCAGTACTTC.

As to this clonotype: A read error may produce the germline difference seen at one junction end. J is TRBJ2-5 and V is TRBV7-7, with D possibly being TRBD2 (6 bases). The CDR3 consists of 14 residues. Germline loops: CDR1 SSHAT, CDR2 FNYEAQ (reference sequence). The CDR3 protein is CASSPPGGEETQYF. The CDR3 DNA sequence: TGTGCTAGCAGCCCGCCCGGGGGTGAAGAGACCCAGTACTTC.

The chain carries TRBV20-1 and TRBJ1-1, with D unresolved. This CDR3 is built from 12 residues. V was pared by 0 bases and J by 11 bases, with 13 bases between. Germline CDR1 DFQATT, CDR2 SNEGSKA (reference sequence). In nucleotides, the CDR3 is TGCAGTGCTAGAGATGTCAATATTGATGCTTTCTTT. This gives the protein CSARDVNIDAFF.

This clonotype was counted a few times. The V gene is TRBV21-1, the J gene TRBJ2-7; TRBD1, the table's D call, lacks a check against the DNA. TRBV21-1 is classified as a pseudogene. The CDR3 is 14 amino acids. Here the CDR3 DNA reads TGTGCCAGCAGCCCCCGGGCAGCGTGCTACGAGCAGTACTTC. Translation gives CASSPRAACYEQYF.

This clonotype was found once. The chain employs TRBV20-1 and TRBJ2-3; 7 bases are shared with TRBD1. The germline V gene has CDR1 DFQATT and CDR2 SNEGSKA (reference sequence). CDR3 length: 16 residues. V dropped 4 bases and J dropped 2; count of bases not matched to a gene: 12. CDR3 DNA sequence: TGCAGTGCTATAGACGGCACAGGGGCGGTCACAGATACGCAGTATTTT. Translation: CSAIDGTGAVTDTQYF.